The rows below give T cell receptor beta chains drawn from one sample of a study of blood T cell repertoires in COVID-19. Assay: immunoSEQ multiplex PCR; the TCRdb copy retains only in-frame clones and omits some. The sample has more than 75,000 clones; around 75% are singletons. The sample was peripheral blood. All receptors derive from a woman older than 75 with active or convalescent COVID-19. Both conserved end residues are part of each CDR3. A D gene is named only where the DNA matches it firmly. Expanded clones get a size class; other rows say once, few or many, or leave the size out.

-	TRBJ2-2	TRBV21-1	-	TGTGCCAGCAGCACGGGACTATCGAACACCGGGGAGCTGTTTTTT	CASSTGLSNTGELFF
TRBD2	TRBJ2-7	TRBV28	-	TGTGCCAGCAGTTTATCAGCGGGAGTCCTTGGCGAGCAGTACTTC	CASSLSAGVLGEQYF
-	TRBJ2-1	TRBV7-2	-	TGTGCCAGCAGCTTCGACAGCTCCTACAATGAGCAGTTCTTC	CASSFDSSYNEQFF
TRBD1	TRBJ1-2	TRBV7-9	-	TGTGCCAGCACCCAAGGGGACAGGAACTATGGCTACACCTTC	CASTQGDRNYGYTF
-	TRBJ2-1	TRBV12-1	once	TGTGCCAGCAGCTTCCCCCACCGGTACAATGAGCAGTTCTTC	CASSFPHRYNEQFF
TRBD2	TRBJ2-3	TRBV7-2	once	TGTGCCAGCAGCTTATCACTAGCGGGGGGGACAGATACGCAGTATTTT	CASSLSLAGGTDTQYF
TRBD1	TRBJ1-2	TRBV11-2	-	TGTGCCAGCAGCTCGCCCCGGACAGGGGACGGCTACACCTTC	CASSSPRTGDGYTF
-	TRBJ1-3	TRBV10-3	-	TGTGCCATCAGTGAAGGAACAGGGCACTCCGGAAACACCATATATTTT	CAISEGTGHSGNTIYF
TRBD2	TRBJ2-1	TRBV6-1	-	TGTGCCAGCAGTGAATCTAGCGGGAAACCCTACAATGAGCAGTTCTTC	CASSESSGKPYNEQFF
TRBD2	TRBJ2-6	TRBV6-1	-	TGTGCCAGCAGTGCGGGACTAGCGGGGGGTTCCGTCTCTGGGGCCAACGTCCTGACTTTC	CASSAGLAGGSVSGANVLTF
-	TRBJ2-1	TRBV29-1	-	TGCAGCGTCGCTATATACAATGAGCAGTTCTTC	CSVAIYNEQFF
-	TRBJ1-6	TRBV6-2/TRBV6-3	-	TGTGCCAGCAGTTACACAGGGCCCAGCTCCTATAATTCACCCCTCCACTTT	CASSYTGPSSYNSPLHF
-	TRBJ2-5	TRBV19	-	TGTGCCAGTAGACCCTACGGGACATCACAAGAGACCCAGTACTTC	CASRPYGTSQETQYF
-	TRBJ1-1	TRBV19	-	TGTGCCAGTAGTACTCCGGGACAGAACACTGAAGCTTTCTTT	CASSTPGQNTEAFF
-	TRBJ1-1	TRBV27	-	TGTGCCAGCAGTTCCGATCAGGGGTTTGAAGCTTTCTTT	CASSSDQGFEAFF
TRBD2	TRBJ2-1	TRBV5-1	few	TGCGCCAGCAGCTTGGCGGCTAGCGGCTACAATGAGCAGTTCTTC	CASSLAASGYNEQFF
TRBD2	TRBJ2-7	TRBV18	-	TGTGCCAGTAGCGGGAGAGAAGGAAGCGAGCAGTACTTC	CASSGREGSEQYF
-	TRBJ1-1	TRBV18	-	TGTGCCAGCTCACCATTAACTGGGGCCAACACTGAAGCTTTCTTT	CASSPLTGANTEAFF
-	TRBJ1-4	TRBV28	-	TGTGCCAGCAGTCTAGAGGTAATAACTAATGAAAAACTGTTTTTT	CASSLEVITNEKLFF
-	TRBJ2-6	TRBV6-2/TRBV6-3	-	TGTGCCAGCAGTTACCCTTCTGGGGCCAACGTCCTGACTTTC	CASSYPSGANVLTF
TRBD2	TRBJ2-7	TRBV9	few	TGTGCCAGCAGCTCCTTGGGAGGGACCCGGGGGGAGCAGTACTTC	CASSSLGGTRGEQYF
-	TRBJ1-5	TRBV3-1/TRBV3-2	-	TGTGCCAGCAGCCAGGGAGGGGATCAGCCCCAGCATTTT	CASSQGGDQPQHF